This T cell receptor delta chain originates from a study of gamma-delta T cells after stem cell transplantation listed by TCRdb under 2016. This clone is classified as medium-sized (0.01 to 0.1%). This receptor's antigen is unknown. This likely reflects a read error, since a far larger clone is one base away. Per the germline V gene, GEAIGNYY is the CDR1 and EKD is the CDR2. From V the trimming removes 1 base and from J it removes 5 bases, while the gene matches leave 29 bases of the junction unaccounted for. Taken from cysteine to phenylalanine, the CDR3 has 22 residues. The entry retains the CDR3 DNA only, 66 bases that are in frame from base 1. Libraries were made using RT-PCR. Data came from an Illumina MiSeq. TCRdb reanalyzed the public reads with the CATT caller, and identical DNA sequences were merged afterwards. In all, the sample holds approximately 600 delta-chain clones, and roughly 6% of those were seen once. Less than 75% of the sample is taken by the ten largest.

Sequencing input: gamma-delta T cells. This clonotype was sampled from a human donor. It is not recorded whose cells these are; they may come from a transplant donor. The V and J segments used are TRDV2 and TRDJ1; TRDD3 matches 8 bases in the middle. The nucleotide sequence is TGTGCCTGTGACACAGGGTCTTTAGCTGGGGGACCCCGGGCCGAGGCCATTGATAAACTCATCTTT. Its translation reads: CACDTGSLAGGPRAEAIDKLIF.